This TCR beta chain was sequenced for a study of blood T cell repertoires in COVID-19. Study overall: Both acute and convalescent COVID-19 samples were obtained from the United States, Italy and Spain.

Original processing methods: Amplification with reference gene primers provided the estimates of nucleated cell counts. The repertoire was sequenced with immunoSEQ multiplex PCR; TCRdb's copy has only in-frame clones and lacks some. V, J and clone size are taken as reported in that table, and D and trimming were inferred from the DNA itself. The sample comprises roughly 310,000 clones, roughly 90% of which are singletons, and 9.5% rests with the top ten. CDR3 size: 14 residues. Trimming took 2 bases from V and 6 from J; bases not matched to a gene: 3. Germline loops: CDR1 KGHDR, CDR2 SFDVKD. The sequenced sample consisted of PBMCs or T cells enriched from blood (not recorded which). This clonotype was sampled from a woman between 40 and 55 years old who had recovered from COVID-19. The J gene is TRBJ2-7, the V gene TRBV24-1; TRBD1 matches 10 bases. This CDR3 is CATSDSGTGVEQYF. The DNA of the CDR3 is TGTGCCACCAGTGATTCCGGGACAGGGGTCGAGCAGTACTTC.